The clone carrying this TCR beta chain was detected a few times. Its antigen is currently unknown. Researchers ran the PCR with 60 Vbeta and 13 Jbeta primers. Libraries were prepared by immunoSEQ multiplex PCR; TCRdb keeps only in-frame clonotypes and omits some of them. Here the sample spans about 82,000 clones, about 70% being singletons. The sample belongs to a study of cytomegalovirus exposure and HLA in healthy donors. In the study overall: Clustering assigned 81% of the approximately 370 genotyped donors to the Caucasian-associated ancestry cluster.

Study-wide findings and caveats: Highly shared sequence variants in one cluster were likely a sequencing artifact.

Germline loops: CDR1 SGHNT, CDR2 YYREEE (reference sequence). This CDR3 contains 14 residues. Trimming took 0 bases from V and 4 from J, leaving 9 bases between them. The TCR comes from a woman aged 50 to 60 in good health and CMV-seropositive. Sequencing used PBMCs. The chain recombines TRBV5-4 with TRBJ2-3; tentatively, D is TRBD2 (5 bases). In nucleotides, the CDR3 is TGTGCCAGCAGCTTGGCGGGGTCCGCAGATACGCAGTATTTT. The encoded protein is CASSLAGSADTQYF.